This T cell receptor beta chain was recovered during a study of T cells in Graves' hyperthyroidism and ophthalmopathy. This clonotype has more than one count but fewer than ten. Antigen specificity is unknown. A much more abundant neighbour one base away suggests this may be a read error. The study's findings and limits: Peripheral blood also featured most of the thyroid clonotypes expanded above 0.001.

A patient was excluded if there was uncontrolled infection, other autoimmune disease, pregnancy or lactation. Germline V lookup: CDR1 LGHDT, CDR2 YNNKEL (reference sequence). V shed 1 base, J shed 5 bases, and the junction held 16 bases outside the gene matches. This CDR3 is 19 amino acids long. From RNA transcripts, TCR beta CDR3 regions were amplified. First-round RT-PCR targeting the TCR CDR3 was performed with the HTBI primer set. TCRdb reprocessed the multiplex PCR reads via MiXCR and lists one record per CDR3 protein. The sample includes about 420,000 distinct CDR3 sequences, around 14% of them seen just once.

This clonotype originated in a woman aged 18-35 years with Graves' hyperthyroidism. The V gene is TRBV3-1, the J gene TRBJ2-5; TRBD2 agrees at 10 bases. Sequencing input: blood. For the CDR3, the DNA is TGTGCCAGCAGCCAAGTCAGGGTGTCGGGGCTAGCGGGGGCTGAGACCCAGTACTTC. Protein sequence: CASSQVRVSGLAGAETQYF.